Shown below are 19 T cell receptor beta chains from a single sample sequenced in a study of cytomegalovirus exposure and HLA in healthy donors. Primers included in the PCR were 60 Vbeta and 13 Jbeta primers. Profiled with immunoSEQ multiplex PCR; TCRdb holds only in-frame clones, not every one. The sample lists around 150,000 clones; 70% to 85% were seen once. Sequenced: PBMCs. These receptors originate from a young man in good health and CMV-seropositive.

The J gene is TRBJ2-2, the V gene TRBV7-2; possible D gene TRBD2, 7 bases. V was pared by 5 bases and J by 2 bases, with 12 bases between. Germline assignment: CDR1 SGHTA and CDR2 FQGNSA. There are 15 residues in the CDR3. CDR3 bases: TGTGCCAGCAGCCCGGGCGGGGGCAACACCGGGGAGCTGTTTTTT. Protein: CASSPGGGNTGELFF.

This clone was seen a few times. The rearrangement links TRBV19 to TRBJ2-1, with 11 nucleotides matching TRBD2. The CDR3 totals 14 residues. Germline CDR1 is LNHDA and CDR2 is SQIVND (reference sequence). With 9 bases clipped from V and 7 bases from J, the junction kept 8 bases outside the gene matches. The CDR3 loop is CASNSGGAWNEQFF. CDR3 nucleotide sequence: TGTGCCAGCAATAGCGGGGGGGCTTGGAATGAGCAGTTCTTC.

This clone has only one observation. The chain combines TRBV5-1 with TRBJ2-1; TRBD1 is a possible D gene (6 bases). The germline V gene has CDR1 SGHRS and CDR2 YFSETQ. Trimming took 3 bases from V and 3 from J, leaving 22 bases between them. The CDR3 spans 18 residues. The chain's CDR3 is CASSSGQTHVGIYNEQFF. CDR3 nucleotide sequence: TGCGCCAGCAGCTCCGGACAGACCCACGTAGGGATCTACAATGAGCAGTTCTTC.

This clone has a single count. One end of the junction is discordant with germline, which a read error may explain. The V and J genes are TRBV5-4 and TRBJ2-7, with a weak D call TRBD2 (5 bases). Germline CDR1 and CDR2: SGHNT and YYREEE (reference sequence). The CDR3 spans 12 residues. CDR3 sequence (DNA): TGTGCCAGCAGCTTGGACGGACTCTCACATGACTTC. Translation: CASSLDGLSHDF.

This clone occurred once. CDR3: CASSSATGSDTQYF. The CDR3 bases are TGCGCCAGCAGCAGCGCGACAGGGTCAGATACGCAGTATTTT. The chain combines TRBV5-1 with TRBJ2-3; 7 nucleotides match TRBD1. Germline V lookup: CDR1 SGHRS, CDR2 YFSETQ. V lost 4 bases to trimming and J lost 4 bases; unmatched junction nucleotides: 6. The CDR3 runs to 14 residues.

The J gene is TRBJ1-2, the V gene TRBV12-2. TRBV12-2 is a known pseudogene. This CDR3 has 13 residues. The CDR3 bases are TGTGCAAGTCGCAAATCCGGGGTCTATGGCTACACCTTC. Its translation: CASRKSGVYGYTF.

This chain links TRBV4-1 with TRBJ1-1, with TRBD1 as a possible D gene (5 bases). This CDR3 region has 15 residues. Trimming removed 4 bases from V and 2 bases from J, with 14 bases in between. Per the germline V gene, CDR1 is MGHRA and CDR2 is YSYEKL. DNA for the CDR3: TGCGCCAGCAGCCCAGGGTTTTACGGAAACACTGAAGCTTTCTTT. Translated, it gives CASSPGFYGNTEAFF.

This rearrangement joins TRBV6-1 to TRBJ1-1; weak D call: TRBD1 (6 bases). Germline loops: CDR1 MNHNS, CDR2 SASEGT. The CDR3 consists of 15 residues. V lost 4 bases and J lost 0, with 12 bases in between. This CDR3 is CASSGPGHLNTEAFF. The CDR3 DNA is TGTGCCAGCAGTGGACCGGGACATTTGAACACTGAAGCTTTCTTT.

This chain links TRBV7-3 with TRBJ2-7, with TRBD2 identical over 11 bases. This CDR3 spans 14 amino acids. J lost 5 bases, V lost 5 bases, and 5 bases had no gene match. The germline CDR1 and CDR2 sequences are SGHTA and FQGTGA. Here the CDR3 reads CASSISGGADEQYF. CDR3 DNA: TGTGCCAGCAGCATTAGCGGGGGGGCCGACGAGCAGTACTTC.

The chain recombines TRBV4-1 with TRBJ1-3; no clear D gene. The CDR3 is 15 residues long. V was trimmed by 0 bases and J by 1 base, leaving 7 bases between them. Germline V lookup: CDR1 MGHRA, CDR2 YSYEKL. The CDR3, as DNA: TGCGCCAGCAGCCAAGATGGAGGATCTGGAAACACCATATATTTT. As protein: CASSQDGGSGNTIYF.

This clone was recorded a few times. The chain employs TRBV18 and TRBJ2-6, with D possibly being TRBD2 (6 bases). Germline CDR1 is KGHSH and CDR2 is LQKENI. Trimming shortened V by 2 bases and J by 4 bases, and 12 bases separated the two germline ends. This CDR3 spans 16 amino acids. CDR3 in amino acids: CASSPFGSNGANVLTF. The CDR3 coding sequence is TGTGCCAGCTCACCATTCGGGAGCAACGGGGCCAACGTCCTGACTTTC.

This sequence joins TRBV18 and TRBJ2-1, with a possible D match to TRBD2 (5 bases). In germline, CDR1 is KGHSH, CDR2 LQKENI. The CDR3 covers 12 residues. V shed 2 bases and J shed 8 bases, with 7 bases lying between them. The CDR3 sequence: CASSPAGDEQFF. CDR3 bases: TGTGCCAGCTCACCAGCCGGGGATGAGCAGTTCTTC.

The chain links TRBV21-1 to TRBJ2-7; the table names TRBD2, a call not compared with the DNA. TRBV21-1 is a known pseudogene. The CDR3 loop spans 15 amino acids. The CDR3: CASSKFYRGSYEQYF. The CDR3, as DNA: TGTGCCAGCAGCAAATTTTACAGAGGGTCCTACGAGCAGTACTTC.

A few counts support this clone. The CDR3 DNA follows: TGCGCCAGCAGCTTGGCCCAAGGAAGACTCGAGCAGTACTTC. This encodes CASSLAQGRLEQYF. The V call is TRBV5-1, the J call TRBJ2-7, with unresolved D. The V gene lost 0 bases and the J gene lost 6 bases, with 13 bases spanning the gap. The CDR3 has 14 residues. CDR1 is SGHRS and CDR2 is YFSETQ in the germline V gene.

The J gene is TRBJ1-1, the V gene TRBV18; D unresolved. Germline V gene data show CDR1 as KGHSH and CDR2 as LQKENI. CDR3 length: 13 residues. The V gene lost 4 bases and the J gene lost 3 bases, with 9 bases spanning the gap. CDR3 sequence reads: CASSRAGDTEAFF. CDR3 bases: TGTGCCAGCTCACGAGCCGGGGACACTGAAGCTTTCTTT. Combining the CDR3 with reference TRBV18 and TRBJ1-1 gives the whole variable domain NAGVMQNPRHLVRRRGQEARLRCSPMKGHSHVYWYRQLPEEGLKFMVYLQKENIIDESGMPKERFSAEFPKEGPSILRIQQVVRGDSAAYFCASSRAGDTEAFFGQGTRLTVV.

This CDR3 is CASSRTSGGYTSYEQYF. In nucleotides, the CDR3 is TGTGCCAGTAGCCGGACTAGCGGGGGGTATACTTCTTACGAGCAGTACTTC. The rearrangement joins TRBV19 to TRBJ2-7; the match to TRBD2 covers 14 bases. The CDR3 covers 17 residues. Germline V gene data show CDR1 as LNHDA and CDR2 as SQIVND (reference sequence). Germline trimming cut 6 bases from V and 4 bases from J; bases unmatched to any gene: 11. Using reference TRBV19 and TRBJ2-7 for the parts outside the CDR3, the full variable domain is DGGITQSPKYLFRKEGQNVTLSCEQNLNHDAMYWYRQDPGQGLRLIYYSQIVNDFQKGDIAEGYSVSREKKESFPLTVTSAQKNPTAFYLCASSRTSGGYTSYEQYFGPGTRLTVT.

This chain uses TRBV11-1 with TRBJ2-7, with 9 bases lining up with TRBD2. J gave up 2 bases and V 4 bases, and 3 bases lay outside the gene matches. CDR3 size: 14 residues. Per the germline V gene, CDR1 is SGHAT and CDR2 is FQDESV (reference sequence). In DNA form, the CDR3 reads TGTGCCAGCAGCTACGCGGGGGGGACCTACGAGCAGTACTTC. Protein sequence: CASSYAGGTYEQYF.

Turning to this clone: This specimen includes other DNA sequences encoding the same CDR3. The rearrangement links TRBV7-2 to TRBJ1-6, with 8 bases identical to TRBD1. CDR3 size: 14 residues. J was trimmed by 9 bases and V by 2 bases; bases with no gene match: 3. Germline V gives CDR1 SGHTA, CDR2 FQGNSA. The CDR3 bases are TGTGCCAGCAGCTTACTTCAGGGGGCTTCACCCCTCCACTTT. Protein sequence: CASSLLQGASPLHF.

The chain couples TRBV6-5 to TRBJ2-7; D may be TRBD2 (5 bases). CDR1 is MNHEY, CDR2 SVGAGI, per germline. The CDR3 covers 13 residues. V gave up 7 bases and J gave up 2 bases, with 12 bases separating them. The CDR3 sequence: CASNRPGTYEQYF. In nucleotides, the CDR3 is TGTGCCAGCAATCGACCGGGGACCTACGAGCAGTACTTC.